The clone carrying this T cell receptor beta chain has ten or more counts. The sample comes from a study of identical twins. TCRdb ran MiXCR on the 5' RACE reads and lists one entry per CDR3 protein. Among about 250,000 distinct CDR3 sequences, approximately 6.8% were seen once, and the ten largest hold around 5%. CDR1 is MNHNS, CDR2 SASEGT, per germline. The CDR3 has 14 residues. Trimming removed 7 bases from V and 0 bases from J, with 10 bases in between. This sample also belongs to another study, concerning yellow fever vaccine responses in identical twins.

This sequence was found in a young woman in good health. Source material: CD8+ T cells sorted from blood. The V gene is TRBV6-1, the J gene TRBJ2-1, with D perhaps TRBD1 (5 bases). The CDR3 nucleotides read TGTGCCAGCACCCATGACAGCTCCTACAATGAGCAGTTCTTC. Protein sequence: CASTHDSSYNEQFF.